Detailed here is one T cell receptor (beta chain). Its antigen is not identified. These data originate in a study of T cell responses to AZD1222 COVID-19 vaccine. Study-wide points: Spike-specific TCR breadth and depth both grew after two AZD1222 doses.

Germline V gives CDR1 SGHNT, CDR2 YYREEE (reference sequence). V was cut by 4 bases and J by 8 bases, with 18 bases left in between. The CDR3 loop spans 14 amino acids. The protocol was immunoSEQ multiplex PCR, while the TCRdb copy is restricted to in-frame clones and leaves out a portion. The data contain about 140,000 clones, about 90% of them seen just once; the ten biggest clones take up 1.9%. The sample was peripheral blood, taken on day 0 of AZD1222 vaccination. This sequence was found in an adult in good health. The V gene is TRBV5-4, the J gene TRBJ1-2; a possible D gene is TRBD1 (6 bases). CDR3 coding DNA: TGTGCCAGCAGCCCTGGGCGGCAGGGGAACGGCTACACCTTC. Amino acid sequence: CASSPGRQGNGYTF. Looking up the rest from reference TRBV5-4 and TRBJ1-2 gives the full variable domain: ETGVTQSPTHLIKTRGQQVTLRCSSQSGHNTVSWYQQALGQGPQFIFQYYREEENGRGNFPPRFSGLQFPNYSSELNVNALELDDSALYLCASSPGRQGNGYTFGSGTRLTVV.